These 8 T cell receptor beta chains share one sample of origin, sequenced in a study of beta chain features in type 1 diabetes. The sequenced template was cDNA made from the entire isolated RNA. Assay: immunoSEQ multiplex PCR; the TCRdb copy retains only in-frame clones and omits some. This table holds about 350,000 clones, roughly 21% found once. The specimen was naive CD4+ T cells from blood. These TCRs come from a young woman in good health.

The CDR3 sequence: CAWSRFGTGHTEAFF. For the CDR3, the DNA is TGTGCCTGGAGTCGGTTCGGGACAGGGCACACTGAAGCTTTCTTT. This sequence joins TRBV30 and TRBJ1-1; 9 positions agree with TRBD1. V was clipped by 2 bases and J by 3 bases; unmatched bases: 7. The germline V gene encodes CDR1 GTSNPN and CDR2 SVGIG (reference sequence). The CDR3 runs 15 residues.

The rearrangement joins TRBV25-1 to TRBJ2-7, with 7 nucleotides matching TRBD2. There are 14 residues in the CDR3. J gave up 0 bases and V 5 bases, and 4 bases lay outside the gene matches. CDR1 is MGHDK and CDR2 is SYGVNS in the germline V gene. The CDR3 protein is CASSKAGSSYEQYF. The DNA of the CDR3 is TGTGCCAGCAGTAAAGCGGGGTCCTCCTACGAGCAGTACTTC.

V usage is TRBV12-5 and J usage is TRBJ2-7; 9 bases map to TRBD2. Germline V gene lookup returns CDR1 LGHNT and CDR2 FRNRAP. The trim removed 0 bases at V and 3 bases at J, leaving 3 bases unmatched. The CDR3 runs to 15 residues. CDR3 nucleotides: TGTGCTAGTGGTTTGGTTGGGACTAGCCACTACGAGCAGTACTTC. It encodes CASGLVGTSHYEQYF.

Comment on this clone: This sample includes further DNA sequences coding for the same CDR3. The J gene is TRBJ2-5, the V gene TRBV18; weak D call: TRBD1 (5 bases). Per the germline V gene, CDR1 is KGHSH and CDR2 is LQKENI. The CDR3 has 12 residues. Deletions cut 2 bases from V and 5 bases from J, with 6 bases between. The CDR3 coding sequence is TGTGCCAGCTCACCAGCAGGGGAGACCCAGTACTTC. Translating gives CASSPAGETQYF.

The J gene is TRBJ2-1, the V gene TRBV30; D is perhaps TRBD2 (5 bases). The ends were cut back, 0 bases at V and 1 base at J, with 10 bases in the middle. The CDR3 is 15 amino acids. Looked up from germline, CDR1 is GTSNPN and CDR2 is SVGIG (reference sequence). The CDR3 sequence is CAWSVGAASYNEQFF. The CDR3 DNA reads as TGTGCCTGGAGTGTAGGAGCGGCTTCCTACAATGAGCAGTTCTTC.

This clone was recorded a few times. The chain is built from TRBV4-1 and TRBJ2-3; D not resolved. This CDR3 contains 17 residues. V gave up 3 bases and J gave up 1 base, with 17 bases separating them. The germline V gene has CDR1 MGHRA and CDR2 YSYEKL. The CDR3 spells CASSHPIRGRGTDTQYF. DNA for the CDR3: TGCGCCAGCAGCCACCCCATCCGAGGCCGAGGCACAGATACGCAGTATTTT.

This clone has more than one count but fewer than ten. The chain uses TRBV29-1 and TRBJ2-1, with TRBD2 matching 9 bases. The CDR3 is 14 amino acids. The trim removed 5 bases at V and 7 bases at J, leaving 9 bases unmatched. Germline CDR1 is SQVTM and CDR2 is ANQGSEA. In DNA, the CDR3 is TGCAGCGTTTATAGCGGGAGCCGAGAAAATGAGCAGTTCTTC. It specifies CSVYSGSRENEQFF.

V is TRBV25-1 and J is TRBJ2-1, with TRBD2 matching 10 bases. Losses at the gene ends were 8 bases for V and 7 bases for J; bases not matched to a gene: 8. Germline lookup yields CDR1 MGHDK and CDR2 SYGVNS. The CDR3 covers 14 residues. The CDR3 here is CASGKRGGWNEQFF. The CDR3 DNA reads TGTGCCAGCGGAAAGCGGGGGGGCTGGAATGAGCAGTTCTTC.